This T cell receptor (beta chain) appears in the sequencing data of a study of blood T cell repertoires in COVID-19. Study in general: From T cells, B-cell-depleted T cells, or PBMCs came the material, which was cDNA or gDNA.

The germline V gene has CDR1 SNHLY and CDR2 FYNNEI. This CDR3 is built from 17 residues. Trimming at V came to 8 bases and at J to 7 bases, leaving 20 bases not matched to a gene. Seattle's enrolled individuals joined amid active infection and were then monitored longitudinally. Under the authors' procedure: Researchers report that nucleated cell counts were estimated from reference gene primer amplification. The assay was immunoSEQ multiplex PCR, and TCRdb's table has in-frame clones only and misses some. V and J calls and clone size are copied from that table; D and trimming were computed from the DNA. The table lists roughly 340,000 clones, around 92% of them singletons.

The sample comprised peripheral blood. The clonotype comes from a woman in her 30s with COVID-19, enrolled during active disease. The rearrangement uses TRBV2 and TRBJ2-4, with 7 bases fitting TRBD2. CDR3 DNA sequence: TGTGCCAGCGAGTCCATGTGGGAGGGCCCTCGCGAGAACATTCAGTACTTC. Protein product: CASESMWEGPRENIQYF.